These T cell receptor beta chains were read from a single sample in a study of Tregs in tolerant kidney transplant recipients. Profiling relied on immunoSEQ multiplex PCR, and the TCRdb table lists in-frame clones only, not all of them. The table includes roughly 99,000 clones, 93% detected once. The specimen comprised CD4+ T cells from blood, sampled before the transplant. These receptors were taken from a human donor who received a combined kidney and bone marrow transplant. CDR3s leave out the opening cysteine and the closing phenylalanine or tryptophan.

ASSPRGAIDGELF,13,TRBV18
ASSPGLAVSYEQY,13,TRBV7-6
ASSPYPSGYGYT,12,TRBV28
ASSMLPALNTKAF,13,TRBV6-9
ASSATSGGTDTQY,13,TRBV5-4
ASSWSEDTEAF,11,TRBV7-9
ASSKTVCPRVYEQY,14,TRBV21-1
ASSLGVAGANVLT,13,TRBV19
ASSQEGGLGDTEAF,14,TRBV4-1
ASSLRQAPRTDTQY,14,TRBV19
ASSVGGDEQY,10,TRBV5-1
ASSPTRDTGELF,12,TRBV11-3
AWSNNLQGYQPQH,13,TRBV30
ASSLDEGFNGYT,12,TRBV5-1
ATSRGQGFKILDTGELF,17,TRBV15
ASSPPGQGDEKLF,13,TRBV28
ASSLVPGSTHEQY,13,TRBV5-1
ASTRTSSSDEQY,12,TRBV6-1
ASSQALVAGGMGANVLT,17,TRBV4-1
SVSPTGSTDTQY,12,TRBV29-1
ASSAGGRSYNEQF,13,TRBV5-4
ASTLSERNEQF,11,TRBV11-2
ASSTLINEKLF,11,TRBV19
ASSFGQSNQPQH,12,TRBV5-8
ATSRSTGGFGNMNTEAF,17,TRBV15
SARKTSEQY,9,TRBV20-1
ASSRGQFSNQPQH,13,TRBV18
ASSVRGNSPLH,11,TRBV9
ASSPRTGNTEAF,12,TRBV11-2
ASSTIQGQPQH,11,TRBV19
AIGQGLGNQPQH,12,TRBV10-3
AWNFGSSSLGTGELF,15,TRBV30
AWASGAGGYYNEQF,14,TRBV30
ASSPRDGGHT,10,TRBV19
ASSQILYRGGQPQH,14,TRBV28
ASSARRVGNQPQH,13,TRBV7-8
ASSSLPTGANQPQH,14,TRBV7-2
ASSPGGGSFIYGYT,14,TRBV5-6
ASSSSQGGIGELF,13,TRBV27
ASSFLGQNTEAF,12,TRBV5-1
AISDYSVAGEKLF,13,TRBV10-3
ASSLLREVSDTQY,13,TRBV5-1
AISSSGGGTDTQY,13,TRBV10-3
ASSETRGSGTYNSPLH,16,TRBV6-1
ASSPLGQSDTQY,12,TRBV18
ASSPLGSGGETQY,13,TRBV7-3
ASSTGRETQY,10,TRBV19
ASSQGAREPYEQY,13,TRBV7-2
ASRSGGEAF,9,TRBV14
ASSAGLHEQF,10,TRBV9